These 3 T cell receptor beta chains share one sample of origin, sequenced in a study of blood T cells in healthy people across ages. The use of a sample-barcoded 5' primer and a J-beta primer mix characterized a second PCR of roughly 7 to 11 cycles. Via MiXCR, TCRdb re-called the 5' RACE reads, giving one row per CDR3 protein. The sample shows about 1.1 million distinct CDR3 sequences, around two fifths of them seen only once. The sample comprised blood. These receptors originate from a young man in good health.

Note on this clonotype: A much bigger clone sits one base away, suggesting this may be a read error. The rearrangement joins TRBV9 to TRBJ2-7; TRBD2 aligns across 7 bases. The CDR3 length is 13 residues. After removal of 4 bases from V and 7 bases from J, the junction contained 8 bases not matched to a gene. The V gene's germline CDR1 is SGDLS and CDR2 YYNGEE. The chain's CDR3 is CASSTGGYNEQYF. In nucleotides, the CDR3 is TGTGCCAGCAGCACCGGGGGGTACAATGAGCAGTACTTC.

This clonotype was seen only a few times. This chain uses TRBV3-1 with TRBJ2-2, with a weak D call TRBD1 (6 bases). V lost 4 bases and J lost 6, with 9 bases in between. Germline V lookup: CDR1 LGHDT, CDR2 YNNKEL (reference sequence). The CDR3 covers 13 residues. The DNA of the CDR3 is TGTGCCAGCAGCCGTTACAGGGCCGGGGAGCTGTTTTTT. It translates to CASSRYRAGELFF.

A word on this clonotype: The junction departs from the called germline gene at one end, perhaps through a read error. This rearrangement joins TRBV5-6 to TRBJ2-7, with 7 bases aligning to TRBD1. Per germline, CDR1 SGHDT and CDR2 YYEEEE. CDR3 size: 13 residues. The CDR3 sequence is CTSSRQGSYEQYF. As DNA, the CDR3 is TGTACCAGCTCGAGACAGGGATCCTACGAGCAGTACTTC.